This TCR beta chain was identified during a study of OX40 agonist ivuxolimab in advanced cancers. Study in general: An agonistic anti-OX40 (CD134) antibody, ivuxolimab, was used to treat the patients. A partial response was reached by three patients: one with hepatocellular carcinoma and two with cutaneous melanoma. Notes on the study in general: Antigens targeted by the expanded peripheral T cells were not determined.

Sequenced by immunoSEQ multiplex PCR; TCRdb stores in-frame clones only, minus some. Among 65,000 to 95,000 clones listed, approximately 90% were seen once. A word on this clone: The antigen is unknown.

Germline CDR1 is SGDLS and CDR2 is YYNGEE. Trimming left V 0 bases short and J 8 bases short, with 15 bases between. The CDR3 runs to 15 residues. The TCR comes from an adult with an advanced solid tumor such as melanoma, head and neck, liver or kidney cancer. The rearrangement links TRBV9 to TRBJ2-1, with D possibly called TRBD1 or TRBD2 (5 bases each). The sequencing used CD4+ or CD8+ T cells sorted from blood, collected in a trial of the OX40 agonist ivuxolimab. The CDR3: CASSVEGLRGDEQFF. CDR3 nucleotide sequence: TGTGCCAGCAGCGTAGAGGGGCTCCGGGGCGATGAGCAGTTCTTC.